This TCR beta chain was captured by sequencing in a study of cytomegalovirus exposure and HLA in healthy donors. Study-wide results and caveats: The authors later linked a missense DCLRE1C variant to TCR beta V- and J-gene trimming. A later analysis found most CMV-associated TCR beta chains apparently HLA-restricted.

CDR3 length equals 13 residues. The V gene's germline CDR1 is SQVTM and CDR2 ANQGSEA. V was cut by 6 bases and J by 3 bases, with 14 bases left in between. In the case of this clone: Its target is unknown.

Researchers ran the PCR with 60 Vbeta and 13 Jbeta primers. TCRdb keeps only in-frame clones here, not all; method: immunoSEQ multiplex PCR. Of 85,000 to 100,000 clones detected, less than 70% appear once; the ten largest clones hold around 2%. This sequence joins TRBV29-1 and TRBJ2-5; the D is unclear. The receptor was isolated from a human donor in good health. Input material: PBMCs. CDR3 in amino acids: CSVSHYGKETQYF. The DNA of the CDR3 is TGCAGCGTATCCCACTACGGTAAAGAGACCCAGTACTTC.